A selection of T cell receptor beta chains follows, all from one sample in a study of regulatory T cells in long-lasting Graves disease. TCRdb independently ran MiXCR on the multiplex PCR reads; one entry per CDR3 protein. The table shows about 430,000 distinct CDR3 sequences, with about 15% occurring only once. This sample also appeared in a second study, on T cells in Graves' hyperthyroidism and ophthalmopathy.

Sequencing used peripheral blood mononuclear cells (PBMCs), obtained at new diagnosis, from a patient treated with antithyroid drugs. These receptors originate from a woman aged 40 to 55 with Graves disease. Each CDR3 is given with its conserved first and last residue. A D gene is named only where the DNA matches it firmly. Expanded clones are given a class, and other clones once, few, many or no size at all.

clone size	J gene	CDR3 length	D gene	V gene	CDR3 protein	CDR3 DNA
NA	TRBJ1-1	14	TRBD1	TRBV28	CASRTGQGYTEAFF	TGTGCCAGCAGGACCGGACAGGGATACACTGAAGCTTTCTTT
many	TRBJ1-1	16	NA	TRBV2	CASSELGGAGVTEAFF	TGTGCCAGCAGTGAACTAGGTGGCGCAGGGGTGACTGAAGCTTTCTTT
many	TRBJ2-1	14	NA	TRBV7-9	CASSLDLGTNEQFF	TGTGCCAGCAGCTTAGATCTGGGAACCAATGAGCAGTTCTTC
NA	TRBJ2-2	15	TRBD2	TRBV11-3	CASSGSGRNTGELFF	TGTGCCAGCAGCGGAAGCGGGAGGAACACCGGGGAGCTGTTTTTT
many	TRBJ1-1	15	TRBD1	TRBV6-5	CASSYRQGWDTEAFF	TGTGCCAGCAGTTACCGACAGGGTTGGGACACTGAAGCTTTCTTT
NA	TRBJ2-2	16	NA	TRBV6-4	CASSDSLGDNTGELFF	TGTGCCAGCAGTGACTCGTTGGGAGATAACACCGGGGAGCTGTTTTTT
many	TRBJ2-7	15	TRBD2	TRBV6-1	CASIRGLASLNEQYF	TGTGCCAGCATAAGGGGACTAGCGTCCCTGAACGAGCAGTACTTC
few	TRBJ2-3	16	NA	TRBV25-1	CASSELRGLSRNGLYF	TGTGCCAGCAGTGAACTTCGTGGGCTCTCTCGGAACGGTTTGTATTTT
few	TRBJ2-7	18	TRBD2	TRBV25-1	CASSEPLAGKGGWDEQYF	TGTGCCAGCAGTGAACCCCTAGCGGGAAAGGGTGGTTGGGACGAGCAGTACTTC
many	TRBJ2-7	14	TRBD1	TRBV5-1	CASSGTGDTYEQYF	TGCGCCAGCAGTGGGACAGGGGATACCTACGAGCAGTACTTC
NA	TRBJ1-2	13	NA	TRBV28	CASSLPPNYGYTF	TGTGCCAGCAGTTTACCGCCTAACTATGGCTACACCTTC
few	TRBJ2-1	15	NA	TRBV14	CASSQEGSGLKEQFF	TGTGCCAGCAGCCAAGAGGGTAGCGGTTTAAAGGAGCAGTTCTTC
many	TRBJ2-5	14	NA	TRBV12-3/TRBV12-4	CASSRAEEGETQYF	TGTGCCAGCAGTCGAGCGGAGGAGGGAGAGACCCAGTACTTC
many	TRBJ2-2	15	NA	TRBV18	CASSPPEPNTGELFF	TGTGCCAGCTCACCGCCGGAGCCGAACACCGGGGAGCTGTTTTTT
many	TRBJ2-3	18	NA	TRBV11-2	CASSLDRAERDRTDTQYF	TGTGCCAGCAGCTTAGACCGAGCTGAACGGGACCGCACAGATACGCAGTATTTT
NA	TRBJ1-4	17	TRBD1	TRBV3-1	CASSQAGTGDYLEKLFF	TGTGCCAGCAGCCAAGCCGGGACAGGGGACTACCTTGAAAAACTGTTTTTT
many	TRBJ2-7	14	NA	TRBV6-2/TRBV6-3	CASRTDLSSYEQYF	TGTGCCAGCAGAACCGACTTGAGCTCCTACGAGCAGTACTTC
many	TRBJ2-1	13	NA	TRBV10-3	CAISELSMDEQFF	TGTGCCATCAGTGAGTTGAGCATGGATGAGCAGTTCTTC
NA	TRBJ2-5	15	TRBD1	TRBV2	CASSDMGQGMETQYF	TGTGCCAGCAGTGATATGGGACAGGGAATGGAGACCCAGTACTTC
many	TRBJ1-1	12	NA	TRBV30	CAWSLRHTEAFF	TGTGCCTGGAGTCTAAGACACACTGAAGCTTTCTTT
NA	TRBJ2-7	16	NA	TRBV6-1	CASSELGWVERYEQYF	TGTGCCAGCAGTGAATTAGGCTGGGTGGAGAGGTACGAGCAGTACTTC
many	TRBJ1-6	13	NA	TRBV2	CASSVGIGSPLHF	TGTGCCAGCAGTGTCGGAATTGGCTCACCCCTCCACTTT
many	TRBJ2-5	15	TRBD1	TRBV28	CASRISRTGGETQYF	TGTGCCAGCAGGATCTCGCGGACAGGGGGCGAGACCCAGTACTTC
few	TRBJ1-1	14	NA	TRBV9	CASSVEDGDTEAFF	TGTGCCAGCAGCGTAGAGGACGGAGACACTGAAGCTTTCTTT
NA	TRBJ2-7	15	TRBD2	TRBV27	CASSLPAGVFYEQYF	TGTGCCAGCAGTTTACCAGCGGGAGTTTTCTACGAGCAGTACTTC
NA	TRBJ2-7	15	NA	TRBV28	CASSFSVRGRGEQYF	TGTGCCAGCAGTTTTTCCGTCAGGGGGCGGGGGGAGCAGTACTTC
many	TRBJ2-1	13	NA	TRBV12-3/TRBV12-4	CASSSSLSNEQFF	TGTGCCAGCAGTTCATCCCTCAGCAATGAGCAGTTCTTC
many	TRBJ2-3	16	NA	TRBV11-2	CASSLLYGSDADTQYF	TGTGCCAGCAGCTTACTCTACGGTTCCGATGCTGATACGCAGTATTTT
many	TRBJ2-7	13	NA	TRBV28	CASSPQGGLEQYF	TGTGCCAGCAGTCCACAGGGGGGGCTCGAGCAGTACTTC
many	TRBJ2-3	16	NA	TRBV13	CASSSMSGESTDTQYF	TGTGCCAGCAGCTCAATGAGCGGAGAAAGCACAGATACGCAGTATTTT
few	TRBJ2-7	14	NA	TRBV7-6	CASSLAGDISEQYF	TGTGCCAGCAGCTTAGCGGGGGACATCTCCGAGCAGTACTTC
many	TRBJ2-3	14	TRBD2	TRBV11-3	CASSLGGREDTQYF	TGTGCCAGCAGCTTAGGCGGGAGGGAAGATACGCAGTATTTT
many	TRBJ2-2	15	NA	TRBV27	CASSWRSLGTGELFF	TGTGCCAGCAGTTGGAGAAGCTTGGGGACCGGGGAGCTGTTTTTT
many	TRBJ2-1	15	TRBD1	TRBV10-3	CAISDGQGAYNEQFF	TGTGCCATCAGTGACGGACAGGGAGCCTACAATGAGCAGTTCTTC